This T cell receptor beta chain appears in the sequencing data of a study of identical twins (dated by TCRdb to the mid-2010s). About the study as a whole: TCR alpha and beta repertoires from monozygotic twins, unrelated adults of various ages and cord blood were deep-sequenced to test whether fetal clonotypes persist. Replicate twin experiments were performed at different times using different library preparation protocols to rule out contamination.

V is shortened by 1 base, J by 10 bases, and the region joining them spans 11 bases. The CDR3 numbers 13 residues from cysteine through phenylalanine. Only the CDR3 portion is preserved as DNA: 39 bases, with reading frame beginning at the first base. Sequences MNHNS (CDR1) and SASEGT (CDR2) are obtained from the germline V gene. Here is what the overall study found, with its caveats: Compared with coincidental sharing between unrelated individuals, out-of-frame TCR alpha sequences shared between twins showed an excess of sequences with low generation probability. Zero-insertion analyses could be partly confounded by invariant T cells such as MAIT and iNKT, though diverse VJ usage argued against such confounding for most clonotypes. In beta out-of-frame sequences, excess twin sharing was weaker, because having fewer shared sequences lowered the signal-to-noise ratio. In monozygotic twins, out-of-frame TCR alpha sharing was systematically underestimated by recombination models, although the models agreed with sharing between unrelated individuals. Abundant cord blood beta clonotypes had fewer insertions, young adult naive repertoires showed a similar but weaker trend, and memory repertoires showed no such trend. Conclusions relied on cross-sectional statistical analysis, since the same donors could not be followed over many years.

Library generation was performed with 5' RACE. Sequencing was carried out with an Illumina HiSeq 2000. Template switching introduced a universal primer binding site; the final cDNA contained a unique molecular identifier, enabling accurate counting of TCR cDNA molecules. Specific primers in the conserved constant-segment region were used to synthesize first-strand cDNA for the TCR alpha and beta chains. To control for contamination, every cDNA library was double barcoded, receiving both a SMART-Mk sample barcode and Illumina barcodes. TruSeq adapter sequences along with Illumina sample barcodes were introduced in two successive PCR steps. Sequencing of the TCR alpha and beta cDNA libraries was done on the Illumina HiSeq platform using custom primers. On the authors' methods: MiGEC processed the raw reads to extract unique molecular identifiers, while MiXCR was used to determine the CDR3 positions. For each individual, recombination models were inferred using an EM algorithm with the repgenHMM and IGoR tools. Shared clonotypes were analyzed with the tcR package in R, and sharing was normalized by the product of cloneset sizes. To study raw recombination free of thymic and clonal selection effects, out-of-frame nonproductive sequences were analyzed. TCRdb took the public reads, trimmed them with fastp at Q25, ran MiXCR for clone calling and kept in-frame beta chains. Entries that share a CDR3 protein sequence are merged under the most common genes and DNA. The V and J calls and clone size come from TCRdb's table, not from the authors' own analysis. The table for this sample lists approximately 230,000 distinct CDR3 sequences; more than 12% of them were counted only once. The ten largest clones take up 7% to 9% of the sample.

Every donor was a healthy Caucasian. Miltenyi CD45RO+ enrichment and human naive T-cell isolation kits were used to isolate memory (CD45RO+) and naive T cells from PBMC. This clonotype was seen a handful of times. The antigen this receptor binds is unknown. No clone much larger than this one lies a single base away; base qualities are absent. Input material: memory (CD45RO+) T cells sorted from blood. The cell subset or site label on this specimen signifies: CD45RO+ enriched T cells. This sequence originates from a woman under 30 in good health. The chain was built from TRBV6-1 and TRBJ2-1, with the D gene too uncertain to name. For the CDR3, the sequence is CASSEETRREQFF. The DNA sequence is as follows: TGTGCCAGCAGTGAAGAAACTCGCCGGGAGCAGTTCTTC.